Below, 27 T cell receptor beta chains from the same sample are listed, as sequenced in a study of early T cells in non-severe SARS-CoV-2 infection. TCRdb fed the 5' RACE reads into MiXCR, producing one record per CDR3 protein. The sample lists tens of thousands of distinct CDR3 sequences, 3.5% to 4.5% occurring once. Sequencing used whole blood. All receptors derive from an adult who was a healthcare worker with PCR-confirmed SARS-CoV-2 infection or an uninfected control (not recorded which).

This clonotype was seen at least ten times. CDR3 residues: CASSWTGNYGYTF. The CDR3 nucleotides read TGCGCCAGCAGCTGGACAGGGAACTATGGCTACACCTTC. The chain uses TRBV5-1 and TRBJ1-2; 8 positions agree with TRBD1. V lost 3 bases and J lost 2; bases outside the gene matches: 0. This CDR3 is built from 13 residues. Per the germline V gene, CDR1 is SGHRS and CDR2 is YFSETQ.

By its share, this clonotype is medium-sized (0.01 to 0.1%). V usage is TRBV27 and J usage is TRBJ1-3; D uncertain. The CDR3 loop spans 14 amino acids. Per germline, CDR1 MNHEY and CDR2 SMNVEV (reference sequence). The CDR3 coding sequence is TGTGCGACAATGGACTCCTTCTCTGGAAACACCATATATTTT. As protein: CATMDSFSGNTIYF.

Many counts were recorded for this clonotype. V is TRBV5-8 and J is TRBJ2-1; TRBD1 agrees at 9 bases. J gave up 4 bases and V 4 bases, and 6 bases lay outside the gene matches. The CDR3 contains 15 residues. Germline CDR1 reads SGHTS; CDR2 reads YDEGEE. CDR3 protein: CASSPGQGLYNEQFF. CDR3 in DNA: TGTGCCAGCAGCCCGGGACAGGGCCTTTACAATGAGCAGTTCTTC.

This clonotype qualifies as medium-sized. The J gene is TRBJ2-1, the V gene TRBV7-9, with 14 bases fitting TRBD2. CDR3 size: 17 residues. CDR1 is SEHNR and CDR2 is FQNEAQ in the germline V gene (reference sequence). With V trimmed by 5 bases and J by 0 bases, 3 bases remained unmatched. CDR3 loop: CASSRTSGGSSYNEQFF. The CDR3 bases are TGTGCCAGCAGCCGGACTAGCGGGGGGTCCTCCTACAATGAGCAGTTCTTC. Full variable domain (missing parts from reference TRBV7-9 and TRBJ2-1): DTGVSQNPRHKITKRGQNVTFRCDPISEHNRLYWYRQTLGQGPEFLTYFQNEAQLEKSRLLSDRFSAERPKGSFSTLEIQRTEQGDSAMYLCASSRTSGGSSYNEQFFGPGTRLTVL.

This clonotype has ten or more counts. The rearrangement uses TRBV20-1 and TRBJ2-4, with D possibly matching TRBD1 (6 bases). There are 14 residues in the CDR3. Trimming took off 7 bases at V and 0 bases at J, with 13 bases between the two ends. Germline lookup yields CDR1 DFQATT and CDR2 SNEGSKA (reference sequence). CDR3 sequence: CSGTVDIAKNIQYF. In DNA, the CDR3 is TGCAGTGGGACAGTGGACATAGCCAAAAACATTCAGTACTTC.

At least ten counts were recorded for this clonotype. This chain joins TRBV28 and TRBJ2-7; TRBD1 matches at 10 bases. This CDR3 is built from 14 residues. Looked up from germline, CDR1 is MDHEN and CDR2 is SYDVKM. The V gene end was trimmed by 5 bases and the J gene end by 5 bases; junction bases not matched to a gene: 6. The CDR3 is CASSPLGQGNEQYF. CDR3 bases: TGTGCCAGCAGTCCCCTGGGACAGGGGAACGAGCAGTACTTC.

This clonotype showed up just a few times. V is TRBV4-1 and J is TRBJ2-3; 10 nucleotides match TRBD2. V was clipped by 3 bases and J by 1 base; unmatched bases: 4. The length of the CDR3 is 16 residues. CDR1 and CDR2 from the germline V gene are MGHRA and YSYEKL. The DNA for the CDR3 is TGCGCCAGCAGCCAGGTCCTAGCGGGGGGCACAGATACGCAGTATTTT. The encoded protein is CASSQVLAGGTDTQYF.

This clonotype was detected ten times or more. The chain joins TRBV7-6 to TRBJ2-7; 8 bases agree with TRBD2. Looked up from germline, CDR1 is SGHVS and CDR2 is FNYEAQ. CDR3 size: 13 residues. The junction had 4 bases not matched to a gene; V was cut back by 5 bases and J by 4 bases. CDR3: CASSPGLVYEQYF. CDR3 sequence (DNA): TGTGCCAGCAGCCCGGGACTAGTGTACGAGCAGTACTTC.

This clonotype was seen at least ten times. The chain carries TRBV28 and TRBJ2-7; the match to TRBD1 covers 7 bases. Germline assignment: CDR1 MDHEN and CDR2 SYDVKM. Trimming at V came to 5 bases and at J to 2 bases, leaving 12 bases not matched to a gene. This CDR3 spans 16 amino acids. In DNA form, the CDR3 reads TGTGCCAGCAGTCCCGCCGACAGGGACGAAACCTACGAGCAGTACTTC. This encodes CASSPADRDETYEQYF.

This clonotype was observed at least ten times. The chain couples TRBV10-3 to TRBJ2-3, with a weak D call TRBD2 (5 bases). The germline CDR1 and CDR2 sequences are ENHRY and SYGVKD. Trimming pared 0 bases from V and 5 bases from J, leaving 15 bases between. This CDR3 spans 16 amino acids. CDR3 sequence (DNA): TGTGCCATCAGTGAGTCACGGACTGCCTCCGGAGATACGCAGTATTTT. Amino acid sequence: CAISESRTASGDTQYF.

This clonotype has a count of ten or more. The rearrangement joins TRBV20-1 to TRBJ2-7; 8 nucleotides agree with TRBD1. This CDR3 spans 15 amino acids. After removal of 0 bases from V and 3 bases from J, the junction contained 7 bases not matched to a gene. Per germline, CDR1 DFQATT and CDR2 SNEGSKA (reference sequence). The CDR3 coding sequence is TGCAGTGCTAGAGAATGGGCAGGGGGCAACTACGAGCAGTACTTC. Translating it yields CSAREWAGGNYEQYF.

This clonotype was counted ten times or more. The gene calls are TRBV4-3 and TRBJ2-3, with 10 nucleotides matching TRBD2. This CDR3 is 16 amino acids long. Germline-derived CDR1 and CDR2 are LGHNA and YSLEER. The J segment lost 6 bases and the V segment lost 1 base, leaving 7 bases of the junction unmatched. The CDR3 region has the DNA TGCGCCAGCAGCCAAGCGTCGCTAGCGGGAGCTGATACGCAGTATTTT. Its translation: CASSQASLAGADTQYF.

This clonotype has at least ten counts. The J gene is TRBJ1-5, the V gene TRBV6-6; D call uncertain. Germline V gene lookup returns CDR1 MNHNY and CDR2 SVGAGI (reference sequence). V lost 3 bases and J 2 bases, leaving 20 bases between the germline ends. The CDR3 is made up of 18 amino acids. CDR3 nucleotides: TGTGCCAGCAGTTATTCCCCCTTTCGGGCACCTCGCAATCAGCCCCAGCATTTT. Translation gives CASSYSPFRAPRNQPQHF.

This clonotype was seen ten or more times. V is TRBV7-3 and J is TRBJ2-1, with D uncertain. V lost 0 bases to trimming and J lost 8 bases, with 11 bases between them. This CDR3 has 14 amino acids. Germline V CDR1 and CDR2: SGHTA, FQGTGA. The CDR3 sequence: CASSLTFPGYEQFF. The CDR3 region has the DNA TGTGCCAGCAGCTTAACCTTCCCGGGTTATGAGCAGTTCTTC.

This clonotype rates as medium-sized (0.01 to 0.1%). The rearrangement joins TRBV3-1 to TRBJ1-6; D perhaps matches TRBD1 (5 bases). This CDR3 is built from 15 residues. Germline V CDR1 and CDR2: LGHDT, YNNKEL (reference sequence). Between the trimmed V and J ends, which lost 3 bases and 10 bases, there was a span of 16 bases. In DNA form, the CDR3 reads TGTGCCAGCAGCCATTGGGGCAGCCCAGGGTCACCCCTCCACTTT. Amino acids: CASSHWGSPGSPLHF.

This clonotype was seen repeatedly, ten times or more. The J gene is TRBJ1-1, the V gene TRBV11-3; the D is unclear. This CDR3 contains 12 residues. Trimming cost V 5 bases and J 5 bases, with 9 bases left between them. Germline CDR1 SGHNT, CDR2 YENEEA. CDR3 in amino acids: CASSPQRTEAFF. CDR3 DNA: TGTGCCAGCAGCCCCCAGCGGACTGAAGCTTTCTTT. The variable domain in full, completed from reference TRBV11-3 and TRBJ1-1, reads EAGVVQSPRYKIIEKKQPVAFWCNPISGHNTLYWYLQNLGQGPELLIRYENEEAVDDSQLPKDRFSAERLKGVDSTLKIQPAELGDSAVYLCASSPQRTEAFFGQGTRLTVV.

This clonotype was observed at least ten times. The CDR3 DNA reads TGTGCCAGCAGTTTGAGTCGGACACAAGGTAATCAGCCCCAGCATTTT. Residues: CASSLSRTQGNQPQHF. The chain couples TRBV12-3 or TRBV12-4 to TRBJ1-5; a possible D gene is TRBD1 (5 bases). The CDR3 runs 16 residues. Trimming took off 3 bases at V and 4 bases at J, with 16 bases between the two ends.

This clonotype was recorded at least ten times. This chain uses TRBV4-2 with TRBJ1-2, with 11 bases lining up with TRBD1. From germline, CDR1 is LGHNA and CDR2 YNFKEQ. Trimming at V came to 3 bases and at J to 7 bases, leaving 4 bases not matched to a gene. CDR3 length: 14 residues. CDR3 sequence reads: CASSQDRGLGGYTF. DNA of the CDR3: TGTGCCAGCAGCCAGGACAGGGGGCTCGGTGGCTACACCTTC.

This clonotype was detected ten times or more. This chain joins TRBV29-1 and TRBJ2-3; weak D call: TRBD2 (6 bases). The germline V gene encodes CDR1 SQVTM and CDR2 ANQGSEA. The V end was cut by 4 bases, the J end by 2 bases, with 16 bases between. The CDR3 runs to 15 residues. This CDR3 reads CSVAYGGTNTDTQYF. For the CDR3, the DNA is TGCAGCGTTGCTTATGGCGGGACGAACACAGATACGCAGTATTTT.

Ten or more counts support this clonotype. V is TRBV6-4 and J is TRBJ1-2; unclear D gene. Trimming took 7 bases from V and 0 from J, leaving 9 bases between them. The V gene's germline CDR1 is MRHNA and CDR2 SNTAGT. This CDR3 region has 13 residues. CDR3 loop: CASTPDTNYGYTF. The CDR3 coding sequence is TGTGCCAGCACCCCCGACACTAACTATGGCTACACCTTC.

This clonotype was counted ten times or more. V and J are TRBV6-6 and TRBJ2-7; D is perhaps TRBD2 (5 bases). V was trimmed by 0 bases and J by 7 bases, leaving 10 bases between them. Germline assignment: CDR1 MNHNY and CDR2 SVGAGI (reference sequence). The CDR3 has 13 residues. In DNA form, the CDR3 reads TGTGCCAGCAGTTACTCTGGCGGGCGAGAGCAGTACTTC. Amino acids: CASSYSGGREQYF.

The table lists this clonotype with many counts. V usage is TRBV19 and J usage is TRBJ2-7, with D maybe TRBD1 (6 bases). V lost 5 bases to trimming and J lost 0 bases, with 14 bases between them. This CDR3 spans 15 amino acids. Germline CDR1 LNHDA, CDR2 SQIVND (reference sequence). CDR3 bases: TGTGCCAGTAGTGGACAGCGAACAAACTCCTACGAGCAGTACTTC. Residues: CASSGQRTNSYEQYF.

This chain connects TRBV11-2 to TRBJ2-1; 9 bases map to TRBD2. The J segment lost 2 bases and the V segment lost 3 bases, leaving 11 bases of the junction unmatched. Germline assignment: CDR1 SGHAT and CDR2 FQNNGV. CDR3 length equals 18 residues. The CDR3 here is CASSFPPTRGGPYNEQFF. Written as DNA, the CDR3 is TGTGCCAGCAGCTTTCCTCCAACGCGGGGGGGGCCCTACAATGAGCAGTTCTTC. The variable domain in full, with the rest retrieved from reference TRBV11-2 and TRBJ2-1, is EAGVAQSPRYKIIEKRQSVAFWCNPISGHATLYWYQQILGQGPKLLIQFQNNGVVDDSQLPKDRFSAERLKGVDSTLKIQPAKLEDSAVYLCASSFPPTRGGPYNEQFFGPGTRLTVL.

By sample share, this clonotype is medium-sized. V usage is TRBV6-1 and J usage is TRBJ1-5, with D uncertain. CDR1 and CDR2 from the germline V gene are MNHNS and SASEGT. The CDR3 contains 16 residues. Trimming pared 7 bases from V and 0 bases from J, leaving 16 bases between. The CDR3 protein is CASNTWIEDSNQPQHF. In DNA, the CDR3 is TGTGCCAGCAACACGTGGATCGAAGATAGCAATCAGCCCCAGCATTTT.

The sample holds many counts of this clonotype. This rearrangement joins TRBV6-5 to TRBJ2-1; TRBD2 agrees at 11 bases. V was pared by 6 bases and J by 9 bases, with 10 bases of the junction left unmatched. Germline assignment: CDR1 MNHEY and CDR2 SVGAGI. The CDR3 spans 15 residues. The CDR3 DNA is TGTGCCAGCAGAACACTGACTAGCGGGGAACGTGAGCAGTTCTTC. Its protein is CASRTLTSGEREQFF.

This clonotype was recorded at least ten times. V is TRBV29-1 and J is TRBJ2-1, with 8 bases aligning to TRBD1. CDR1 and CDR2 from the germline V gene are SQVTM and ANQGSEA. The CDR3 runs to 16 residues. Unmatched junction bases numbered 5, after V lost 1 base and J lost 0 bases. CDR3 residues: CSVEAPDRASYNEQFF. Here the CDR3 DNA reads TGCAGCGTTGAAGCCCCGGACAGGGCCTCCTACAATGAGCAGTTCTTC.

This clonotype is medium-sized by share. The J gene is TRBJ1-1, the V gene TRBV13, with unresolved D. Germline-derived CDR1 and CDR2 are PRHDT and FYEKMQ (reference sequence). Trimming took 3 bases from V and 6 from J, leaving 14 bases between them. This CDR3 is 14 amino acids long. The DNA for the CDR3 is TGTGCCAGCAGCTTTAGGCAGCTTTGGTCTGAAGCTTTCTTT. Its translation is CASSFRQLWSEAFF.